These 2 T cell receptor beta chains came from one sample sequenced in a study of blood T cell repertoires in COVID-19. Profiling relied on immunoSEQ multiplex PCR, and the TCRdb table lists in-frame clones only, not all of them. The repertoire holds roughly 140,000 clones, with around four fifths as singletons. What was sequenced was PBMCs or T cells enriched from blood (not recorded which). Receptors were obtained from a woman aged 40 to 55 who had recovered from COVID-19.

This rearrangement joins TRBV5-1 to TRBJ2-5, with a possible D match to TRBD1 (6 bases). This CDR3 has 16 residues. The ends were cut back, 0 bases at V and 3 bases at J, with 15 bases in the middle. Germline V gene lookup returns CDR1 SGHRS and CDR2 YFSETQ. The chain's CDR3 is CASSLDGRGMEETQYF. As DNA, the CDR3 is TGCGCCAGCAGCTTGGATGGCAGGGGTATGGAAGAGACCCAGTACTTC.

The chain uses TRBV19 and TRBJ1-3; perhaps TRBD1 as D (5 bases). Germline V gene sequence: CDR1 LNHDA, CDR2 SQIVND (reference sequence). The CDR3 runs 13 residues. Trimming took 8 bases from V and 3 from J, leaving 11 bases between them. CDR3 bases: TGTGCCAGTTCAACAGGTCTTGGAAACACCATATATTTT. Its protein product is CASSTGLGNTIYF.